The present entry profiles one TCR beta chain with its context. With 1 base removed from V and 6 bases from J, the gap between germline ends came to 13 bases. The CDR3 has 15 amino acids. The germline V gene encodes CDR1 SGHDT and CDR2 YYEEEE. This entry belongs to a study of identical twins. Via MiXCR, TCRdb re-called the 5' RACE reads, giving one row per CDR3 protein. The sample has 690,000 or so distinct CDR3 sequences, around 8.3% seen once. The sample was also linked to a second study, of yellow fever vaccine responses in identical twins.

The sequencing sample was made of PBMCs. The receptor's source is a woman under 30 in good health. The chain uses TRBV5-6 and TRBJ2-2; D could derive from TRBD1 or TRBD2 (5 bases each). The CDR3 DNA follows: TGTGCCAGCAGCTTGAGTCTGGTGGGACCCGGGGAGCTGTTTTTT. It specifies CASSLSLVGPGELFF.